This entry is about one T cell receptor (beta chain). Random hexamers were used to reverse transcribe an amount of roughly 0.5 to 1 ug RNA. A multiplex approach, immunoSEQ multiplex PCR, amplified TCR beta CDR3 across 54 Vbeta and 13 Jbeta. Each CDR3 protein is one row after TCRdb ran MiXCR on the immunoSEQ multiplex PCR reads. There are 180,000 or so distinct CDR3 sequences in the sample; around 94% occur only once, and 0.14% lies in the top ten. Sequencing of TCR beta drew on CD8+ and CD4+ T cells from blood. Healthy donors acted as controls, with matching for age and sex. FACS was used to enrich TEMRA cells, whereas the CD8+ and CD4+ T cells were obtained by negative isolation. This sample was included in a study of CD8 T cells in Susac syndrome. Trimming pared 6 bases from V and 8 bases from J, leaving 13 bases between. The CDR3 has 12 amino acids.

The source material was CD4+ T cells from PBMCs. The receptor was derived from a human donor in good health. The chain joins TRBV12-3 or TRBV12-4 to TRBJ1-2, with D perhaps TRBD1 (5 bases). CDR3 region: CASSPARGGYTF. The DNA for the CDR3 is TGTGCCAGCAGCCCCGCCCGGGGGGGCTACACCTTC.